This entry concerns a single TCR beta chain. Its antigen is currently unknown. Only in-frame clones appear in the TCRdb table, and some are missing; sequencing was by immunoSEQ multiplex PCR. The sample lists over 950,000 clones; approximately 80% were seen once. This entry belongs to a study of shared clonotypes between healthy human individuals. General study results and limits: Shared clonotypes across all four donors exceeded non-shared ones in generation probability.

The receptor comes from a man aged 18-30 years in good health. Some clones in this sample may be carry-over from other donors' samples. Sequenced input: memory CD4+ T cells from PBMCs. Subset: CD45RA-negative fraction.

This CDR3 reads CASSKGLAAQETQYF. The CDR3 DNA reads as TGCGCCAGCAGTAAGGGACTAGCGGCACAAGAGACCCAGTACTTC. The chain employs TRBV5-1 and TRBJ2-5, with TRBD2 matching over 11 bases. The CDR3 extends over 15 amino acids. V shed 5 bases and J 2 bases; nucleotides not matched to a gene: 5. Germline CDR1 SGHRS, CDR2 YFSETQ.